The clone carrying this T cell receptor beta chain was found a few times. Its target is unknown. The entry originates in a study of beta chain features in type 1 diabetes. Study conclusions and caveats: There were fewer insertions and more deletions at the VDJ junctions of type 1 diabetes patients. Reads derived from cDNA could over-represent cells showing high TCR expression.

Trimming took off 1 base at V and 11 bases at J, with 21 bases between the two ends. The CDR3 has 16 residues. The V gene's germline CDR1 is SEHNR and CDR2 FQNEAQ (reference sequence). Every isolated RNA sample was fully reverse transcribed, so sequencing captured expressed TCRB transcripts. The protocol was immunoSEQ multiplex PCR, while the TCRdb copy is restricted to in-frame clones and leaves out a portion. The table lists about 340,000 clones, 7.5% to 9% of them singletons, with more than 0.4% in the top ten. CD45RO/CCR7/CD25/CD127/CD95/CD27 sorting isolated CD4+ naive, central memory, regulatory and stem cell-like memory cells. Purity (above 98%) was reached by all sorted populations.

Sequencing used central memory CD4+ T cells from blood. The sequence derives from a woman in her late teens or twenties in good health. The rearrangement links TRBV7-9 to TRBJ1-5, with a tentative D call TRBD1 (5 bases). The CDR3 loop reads CASSLDGHRGVEAQHF. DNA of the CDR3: TGTGCCAGCAGCTTAGATGGACACCGGGGAGTAGAGGCCCAGCATTTT.